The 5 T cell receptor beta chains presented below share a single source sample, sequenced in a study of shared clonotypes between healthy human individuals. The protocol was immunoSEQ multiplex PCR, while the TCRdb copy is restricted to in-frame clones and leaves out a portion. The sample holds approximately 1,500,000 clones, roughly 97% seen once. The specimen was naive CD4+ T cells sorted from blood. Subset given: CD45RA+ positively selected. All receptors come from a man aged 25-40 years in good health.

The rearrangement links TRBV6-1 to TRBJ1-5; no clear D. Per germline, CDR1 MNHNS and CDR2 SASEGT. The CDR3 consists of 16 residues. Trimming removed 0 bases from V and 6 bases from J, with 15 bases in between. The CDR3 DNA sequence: TGTGCCAGCAGTGAAGCATGGGGAGTCCCCAGTCAGCCCCAGCATTTT. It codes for CASSEAWGVPSQPQHF.

CDR3 coding DNA: TGTGCCAGCAGCTTCGCCGAGGGGGCCCACGAGCAGTACTTC. Translating gives CASSFAEGAHEQYF. V and J are TRBV7-9 and TRBJ2-7, with TRBD1 matching 7 bases. This CDR3 spans 14 amino acids. The trim removed 3 bases at V and 5 bases at J, leaving 7 bases unmatched. CDR1 and CDR2 (germline): SEHNR, FQNEAQ (reference sequence). Together with reference TRBV7-9 and TRBJ2-7, the CDR3 gives the full variable domain: DTGVSQNPRHKITKRGQNVTFRCDPISEHNRLYWYRQTLGQGPEFLTYFQNEAQLEKSRLLSDRFSAERPKGSFSTLEIQRTEQGDSAMYLCASSFAEGAHEQYFGPGTRLTVT.

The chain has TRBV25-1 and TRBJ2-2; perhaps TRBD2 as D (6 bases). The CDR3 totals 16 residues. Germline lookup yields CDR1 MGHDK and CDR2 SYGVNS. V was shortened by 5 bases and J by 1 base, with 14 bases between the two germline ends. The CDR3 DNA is TGTGCCAGCAGTAAACTTGTCGGGGGGAACACCGGGGAGCTGTTTTTT. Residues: CASSKLVGGNTGELFF.

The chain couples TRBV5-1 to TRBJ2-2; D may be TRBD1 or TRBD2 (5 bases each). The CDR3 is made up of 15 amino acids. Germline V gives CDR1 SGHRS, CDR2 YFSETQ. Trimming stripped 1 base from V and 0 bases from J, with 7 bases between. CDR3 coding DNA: TGCGCCAGCAGCTTGTGGGGGTCGAACACCGGGGAGCTGTTTTTT. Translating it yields CASSLWGSNTGELFF.

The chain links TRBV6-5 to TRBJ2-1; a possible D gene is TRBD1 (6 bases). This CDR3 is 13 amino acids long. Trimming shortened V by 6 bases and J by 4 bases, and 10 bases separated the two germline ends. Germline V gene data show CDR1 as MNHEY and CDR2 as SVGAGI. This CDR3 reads CASRLTGYNEQFF. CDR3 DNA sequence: TGTGCCAGCAGGCTCACAGGGTACAATGAGCAGTTCTTC.